This T cell receptor (beta chain) originates from a study of vaccination and CD4 T cells after COVID-19. Study details: Every participant was given two doses of BNT162b2 or mRNA-1273 vaccine. Overlapping peptides covering the spike proteins of SARS-CoV-2, HCoV-NL63, HCoV-OC43 and HCoV-229E were added to stimulate cells. Post-vaccination specimens were collected at a median of roughly 68 days following dose two (range 14 to 241).

The time point here: late sampling 161 to 241 days after vaccination in a few convalescent patients. Treatment given: approximately 9-day PBMC culture with coronavirus spike peptide pools or control peptides (ViraFEST assay). CD4+ T cells were isolated by negative selection after ten to eleven days of culture. Oncomine TCR Beta short-read sequencing was applied to DNA from cultured CD4+ T cells. TCRdb re-called the PCR reads with MiXCR, one entry per CDR3 protein. The table shows under 30,000 distinct CDR3 sequences, with 36% occurring only once. The CDR3 extends over 15 amino acids. Trimming removed 5 bases from V and 5 bases from J, with 19 bases in between. Looked up from germline, CDR1 is SNHLY and CDR2 is FYNNEI. Concerning this clonotype: Antigen: not known.

The V gene is TRBV2, the J gene TRBJ2-7, with a tentative D call TRBD2 (5 bases). Sequences were derived from CD4+ T cells from blood, cultured in vitro, sampled about 7 months after SARS-CoV-2 vaccination. The sequence derives from a human donor who had recovered from COVID-19. Here the CDR3 DNA reads TGTGCCAGCAGTCCCCCTATCTGGTTCGGGAACGAGCAGTACTTC. This gives the protein CASSPPIWFGNEQYF.